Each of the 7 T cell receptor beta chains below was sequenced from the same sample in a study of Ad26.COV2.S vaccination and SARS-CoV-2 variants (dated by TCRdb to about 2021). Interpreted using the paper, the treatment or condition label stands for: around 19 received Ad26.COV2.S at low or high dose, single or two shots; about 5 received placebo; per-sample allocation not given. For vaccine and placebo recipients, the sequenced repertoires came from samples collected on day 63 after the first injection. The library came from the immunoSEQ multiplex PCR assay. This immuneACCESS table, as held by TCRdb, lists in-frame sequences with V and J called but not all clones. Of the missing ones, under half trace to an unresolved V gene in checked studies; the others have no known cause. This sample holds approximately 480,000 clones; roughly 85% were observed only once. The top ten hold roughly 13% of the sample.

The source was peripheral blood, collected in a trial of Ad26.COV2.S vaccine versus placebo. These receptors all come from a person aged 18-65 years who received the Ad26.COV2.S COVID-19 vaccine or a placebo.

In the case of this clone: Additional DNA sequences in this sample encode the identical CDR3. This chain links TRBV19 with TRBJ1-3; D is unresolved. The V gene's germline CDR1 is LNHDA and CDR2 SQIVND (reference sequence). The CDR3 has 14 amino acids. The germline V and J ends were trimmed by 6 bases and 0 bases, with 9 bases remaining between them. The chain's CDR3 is CASSDGGSGNTIYF. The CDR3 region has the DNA TGTGCCAGTAGCGACGGCGGCTCTGGAAACACCATATATTTT.

DNA for the CDR3: TGTGCCAGCAGCTTCTCGTTTACTGCCGGGGAGCTGTTTTTT. Protein sequence: CASSFSFTAGELFF. The rearrangement links TRBV7-3 to TRBJ2-2; no definite D call. Trimming took off 3 bases at V and 6 bases at J, with 11 bases between the two ends. Germline values: CDR1 SGHTA, CDR2 FQGTGA. CDR3 size: 14 residues.

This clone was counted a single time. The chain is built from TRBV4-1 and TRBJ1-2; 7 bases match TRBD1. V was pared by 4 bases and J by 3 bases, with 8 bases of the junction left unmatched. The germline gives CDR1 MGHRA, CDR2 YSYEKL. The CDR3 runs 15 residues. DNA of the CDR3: TGCGCCAGCAGCCGCCCCGCCCAGGGGGACTATGGCTACACCTTC. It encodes CASSRPAQGDYGYTF.

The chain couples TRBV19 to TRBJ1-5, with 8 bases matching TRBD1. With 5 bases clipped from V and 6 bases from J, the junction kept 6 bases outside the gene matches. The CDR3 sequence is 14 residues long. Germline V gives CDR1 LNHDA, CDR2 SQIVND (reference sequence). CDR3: CASSLRGPSQPQHF. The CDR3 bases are TGTGCCAGTAGTCTCAGGGGGCCCAGTCAGCCCCAGCATTTT.

The CDR3 here is CASSQAPGINTGELFF. The DNA for the CDR3 is TGCGCCAGCAGCCAAGCACCGGGTATCAACACCGGGGAGCTGTTTTTT. The chain carries TRBV4-1 and TRBJ2-2, with D unresolved. Germline CDR1 reads MGHRA; CDR2 reads YSYEKL. This CDR3 region has 16 residues. V was trimmed by 1 base and J by 2 bases, leaving 11 bases between them.

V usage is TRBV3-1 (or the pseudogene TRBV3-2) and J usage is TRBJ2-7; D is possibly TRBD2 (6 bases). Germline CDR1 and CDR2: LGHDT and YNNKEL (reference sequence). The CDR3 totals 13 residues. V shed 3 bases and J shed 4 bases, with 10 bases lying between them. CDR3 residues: CASSHRREYEQYF. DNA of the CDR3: TGTGCCAGCAGCCACCGGCGGGAATACGAGCAGTACTTC.

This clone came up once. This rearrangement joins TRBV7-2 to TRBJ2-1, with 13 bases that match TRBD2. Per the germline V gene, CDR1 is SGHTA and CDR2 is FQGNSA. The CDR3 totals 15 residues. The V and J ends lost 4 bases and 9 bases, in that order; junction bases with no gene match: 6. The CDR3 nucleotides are TGTGCCAGCAGCTACGGACTAGCGGGAGTAGGTGAGCAGTTCTTC. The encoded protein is CASSYGLAGVGEQFF.